This T cell receptor beta chain comes out of a study of CD8 T cells in Susac syndrome. RNA in amounts of about 0.5 to 1 ug was reverse transcribed with random hexamers. Amplification of the TCR beta CDR3 was carried out by immunoSEQ multiplex PCR, which spanned a total of 54 Vbeta and 13 Jbeta segments. Each CDR3 protein is one row after TCRdb ran MiXCR on the immunoSEQ multiplex PCR reads. The table shows 160,000 or so distinct CDR3 sequences, with roughly 94% occurring only once. This CDR3 has 12 amino acids. Unmatched junction bases numbered 3, after V lost 4 bases and J lost 11 bases. Germline loops: CDR1 KGHSH, CDR2 LQKENI. Findings and limits, study-wide: The study acknowledged a relatively small number of individuals in its TCR sequencing and HLA analysis.

CD8+ and CD4+ T cells taken from blood had their TCR beta sequenced. For this clonotype: Antigen unknown.

This sequence joins TRBV18 and TRBJ1-1, with 11 nucleotides matching TRBD1. Sequences were obtained from CD4+ T cells from PBMCs. The origin of this receptor is a human donor with multiple sclerosis. CDR3 nucleotides: TGTGCCAGCTCACAGGACAGGGGGCATGCTTTCTTT. Translating gives CASSQDRGHAFF.